Presented here are 7 T cell receptor beta chains from one specimen sequenced in a study of blood T cell repertoires in COVID-19. Here immunoSEQ multiplex PCR was the method, and the copy in TCRdb shows in-frame clones only, minus some. Among roughly 140,000 clones, approximately 82% were seen once, and the ten largest hold 5.5% to 8%. Sequenced: peripheral blood. The receptor source for this set is a woman in her forties or fifties in a cohort sampled during active or convalescent COVID-19.

The rearrangement joins TRBV6-5 to TRBJ1-3; D is unclear. V was cut by 6 bases and J by 4 bases, with 13 bases left in between. This CDR3 has 14 amino acids. Germline V lookup: CDR1 MNHEY, CDR2 SVGAGI. CDR3 in DNA: TGTGCCAGCAGCCGCGTGGCGGAAGGAAACACCATATATTTT. This codes for CASSRVAEGNTIYF.

Of note for this clone: The sample has other DNA sequences that encode this CDR3 too. The chain recombines TRBV10-1 with TRBJ1-1, with D perhaps matching TRBD1 (6 bases). V was trimmed by 0 bases and J by 1 base, leaving 9 bases between them. The length of the CDR3 is 15 residues. Germline CDR1 is WNHNN and CDR2 is SYGVQD (reference sequence). The DNA of the CDR3 is TGCGCCAGCAGTGAGTCCGGCAGGGGGAACACTGAAGCTTTCTTT. Its protein is CASSESGRGNTEAFF.

The sample holds one count of this clone. The chain recombines TRBV2 with TRBJ1-3; 8 nucleotides match TRBD1. CDR1 and CDR2 from the germline V gene are SNHLY and FYNNEI. J lost 2 bases, V lost 6 bases, and 6 bases had no gene match. The CDR3 length is 15 residues. As DNA, the CDR3 is TGTGCCAGCAGCTCCCGGGACAGGCCTGGAAACACCATATATTTT. Translated, it gives CASSSRDRPGNTIYF.

V gene TRBV7-9 combines with J gene TRBJ1-1, with D unclear. The CDR3 loop spans 15 amino acids. The germline V gene has CDR1 SEHNR and CDR2 FQNEAQ (reference sequence). The V and J ends lost 3 bases and 1 base respectively, with 12 bases between them. The CDR3 loop reads CASSFLSGGNTEAFF. The CDR3 DNA follows: TGTGCCAGCAGCTTCTTGAGTGGAGGGAACACTGAAGCTTTCTTT.

This rearrangement joins TRBV29-1 to TRBJ1-2; D unresolved. The CDR3 is 12 residues long. The ends were cut back, 7 bases at V and 1 base at J, with 10 bases in the middle. The germline V gene has CDR1 SQVTM and CDR2 ANQGSEA. The CDR3: CSGGQLNYGYTF. The CDR3 region has the DNA TGCAGCGGCGGCCAGCTTAACTATGGCTACACCTTC.

This chain links TRBV19 with TRBJ1-2; 9 bases match TRBD1. Germline lookup yields CDR1 LNHDA and CDR2 SQIVND (reference sequence). The length of the CDR3 is 16 residues. Losses at the gene ends were 3 bases for V and 8 bases for J; bases not matched to a gene: 13. CDR3 protein: CASSISGDRVPSGYTF. DNA for the CDR3: TGTGCCAGTAGTATCTCGGGGGACAGGGTTCCTTCCGGCTACACCTTC.

The chain uses TRBV6-5 and TRBJ2-7; 12 bases match TRBD1. CDR1 and CDR2 (germline): MNHEY, SVGAGI. The CDR3 extends over 15 amino acids. Trimming took 6 bases from V and 5 from J; bases not matched to a gene: 8. DNA for the CDR3: TGTGCCAGCAGCACTACCGGGACAGGGGGCAACGAGCAGTACTTC. It translates to CASSTTGTGGNEQYF.